This TCR beta chain was documented in a study of blood T cell repertoires in COVID-19. At the level of the study: In each case, the material was cDNA or gDNA derived from T cells, B-cell-depleted T cells, or PBMCs.

Germline V gives CDR1 SGDLS, CDR2 YYNGEE. The V end was cut by 0 bases, the J end by 8 bases, with 20 bases between. The length of the CDR3 is 16 residues. In the original processing: For nucleated cells, counts were estimated from reference gene primer amplification. The data were produced by immunoSEQ multiplex PCR, yet TCRdb's version contains in-frame clones alone and is incomplete. That table gives V, J and clone size, and the DNA gave D and trimming. Here the sample spans around 700,000 clones, 80% to 90% being singletons. The receptor was derived from a young woman with acute or convalescent COVID-19. The V gene is TRBV9, the J gene TRBJ1-2, with a tentative D call TRBD1 (5 bases). The specimen was peripheral blood. CDR3 region: CASSVGLGAGQWGYTF. The CDR3, as DNA: TGTGCCAGCAGCGTAGGGCTTGGGGCAGGCCAGTGGGGCTACACCTTC.